Listed here are 8 T cell receptor beta chains from one sample, sequenced in a study of cytotoxic CD8 clonotypes in ibrutinib-treated CLL. This table comes from immunoSEQ multiplex PCR, and its TCRdb copy is limited to in-frame clones, with some not included. Among more than 110,000 clones, about 75% were seen once, and the ten largest hold approximately 5.1%. The material was PBMCs, obtained after 24 months of ibrutinib treatment. Source of these receptors: a human donor with chronic lymphocytic leukemia.

The CDR3 DNA reads TGTGCCAGCAGCTTAGCCCAGGGTCCGCCCCAGCATTTT. It yields the protein CASSLAQGPPQHF. This chain connects TRBV7-9 to TRBJ1-5; TRBD1 might be the D (5 bases). V shed 0 bases and J shed 9 bases, with 9 bases lying between them. This CDR3 contains 13 residues. Germline V gene data show CDR1 as SEHNR and CDR2 as FQNEAQ (reference sequence). Full variable domain (outside the CDR3, taken from reference TRBV7-9 and TRBJ1-5): DTGVSQNPRHKITKRGQNVTFRCDPISEHNRLYWYRQTLGQGPEFLTYFQNEAQLEKSRLLSDRFSAERPKGSFSTLEIQRTEQGDSAMYLCASSLAQGPPQHFGDGTRLSIL.

The V gene is TRBV25-1, the J gene TRBJ1-6; D possibly corresponds to TRBD1 (6 bases). V was cut by 2 bases and J by 6 bases, with 17 bases left in between. The CDR3 consists of 17 residues. Germline V gene data show CDR1 as MGHDK and CDR2 as SYGVNS. The CDR3 loop reads CASSERGWGSGNSPLHF. CDR3 DNA: TGTGCCAGCAGTGAAAGGGGGTGGGGCTCGGGTAATTCACCCCTCCACTTT.

The chain links TRBV28 to TRBJ1-5; TRBD1 aligns across 7 bases. The CDR3 is 13 amino acids. CDR1 is MDHEN, CDR2 SYDVKM, per germline. V lost 7 bases to trimming and J lost 6 bases; unmatched junction nucleotides: 6. CDR3 sequence reads: CASTNRGPQPQHF. The CDR3 DNA reads TGTGCCAGCACCAACAGGGGACCTCAGCCCCAGCATTTT. Filled out from reference TRBV28 and TRBJ1-5, the complete variable domain reads DVKVTQSSRYLVKRTGEKVFLECVQDMDHENMFWYRQDPGLGLRLIYFSYDVKMKEKGDIPEGYSVSREKKERFSLILESASTNQTSMYLCASTNRGPQPQHFGDGTRLSIL.

J is TRBJ1-2 and V is TRBV28, with D perhaps matching TRBD1 (6 bases). The CDR3 sequence is 15 residues long. Trimming stripped 2 bases from V and 4 bases from J, with 14 bases between. Germline V gene sequence: CDR1 MDHEN, CDR2 SYDVKM. The CDR3 nucleotides read TGTGCCAGCAGTTTAAATGGTGCCAGGGGCTATGGCTACACCTTC. Translating it yields CASSLNGARGYGYTF.

In its sample, this clone was seen a few times. V is TRBV11-2 and J is TRBJ1-1; no definite D call. CDR3 length: 14 amino acids. V shed 4 bases and J shed 0 bases, with 9 bases lying between them. Germline CDR1 and CDR2: SGHAT and FQNNGV. The CDR3 sequence is CASSSKTVNTEAFF. The CDR3 region has the DNA TGTGCCAGCAGCTCTAAGACGGTGAACACTGAAGCTTTCTTT.

The V gene is TRBV7-2, the J gene TRBJ2-3; a weak D match, TRBD2 (5 bases). Trimming shortened V by 3 bases and J by 4 bases, and 11 bases separated the two germline ends. The CDR3 runs to 14 residues. Per the germline V gene, CDR1 is SGHTA and CDR2 is FQGNSA. This CDR3 reads CASSLLAPPDTQYF. CDR3 sequence (DNA): TGTGCCAGCAGCTTGCTAGCCCCCCCAGATACGCAGTATTTT.

This chain links TRBV7-9 with TRBJ2-3; TRBD2 matches at 11 bases. The CDR3 consists of 15 residues. The junction had 4 bases not matched to a gene; V was cut back by 5 bases and J by 3 bases. Looked up from germline, CDR1 is SEHNR and CDR2 is FQNEAQ (reference sequence). In DNA form, the CDR3 reads TGTGCCAGCAGCCCGGGACTAGCGGAGACAGATACGCAGTATTTT. Translation: CASSPGLAETDTQYF. Supplemented by reference TRBV7-9 and TRBJ2-3, the full variable domain reads DTGVSQNPRHKITKRGQNVTFRCDPISEHNRLYWYRQTLGQGPEFLTYFQNEAQLEKSRLLSDRFSAERPKGSFSTLEIQRTEQGDSAMYLCASSPGLAETDTQYFGPGTRLTVL.

This chain's CDR3 is CASSPGTDTDTQYF. CDR3 nucleotides: TGTGCCAGCTCACCCGGGACAGACACAGATACGCAGTATTTT. The genes are TRBV18 and TRBJ2-3, with TRBD1 matching 7 bases. V was clipped by 3 bases and J by 2 bases; unmatched bases: 2. Germline lookup yields CDR1 KGHSH and CDR2 LQKENI. CDR3 length: 14 amino acids.